One and the same sample provided the 24 T cell receptor beta chains below, sequenced in a study of T cells in Graves' hyperthyroidism and ophthalmopathy. There were TCR beta CDR3 regions amplified from RNA transcripts. The TCR CDR3 first-round RT-PCR relied on the HTBI primer set. TCRdb redid the calling of the multiplex PCR reads with MiXCR, one entry per CDR3 protein. This sample has about 400,000 distinct CDR3 sequences; around 16% occur once, and the top ten carry less than 15%. The sample comprised blood. Receptor source: a woman aged 18-29 years with Graves' hyperthyroidism.

This clonotype turned up a few times. The chain is built from TRBV7-2 and TRBJ1-1; TRBD1 matches at 11 bases. The CDR3 sequence is 16 residues long. The V and J ends lost 2 bases and 7 bases, in that order; junction bases with no gene match: 9. CDR1 and CDR2 (germline): SGHTA, FQGNSA. CDR3: CASSLTGTGGFIEAFF. For the CDR3, the DNA is TGTGCCAGCAGCTTAACTGGGACAGGGGGGTTTATTGAAGCTTTCTTT.

This clonotype was seen many times. The chain carries TRBV2 and TRBJ2-3; 7 bases agree with TRBD1. The CDR3 is made up of 16 amino acids. Germline V gives CDR1 SNHLY, CDR2 FYNNEI. The V and J ends lost 1 base and 1 base, in that order; junction bases with no gene match: 5. This chain's CDR3 is CASSEVTGRRTDTQYF. The CDR3 bases are TGTGCCAGCAGTGAAGTGACAGGGCGCCGCACAGATACGCAGTATTTT.

The chain is built from TRBV3-1 and TRBJ2-7; 8 bases match TRBD2. V was pared by 0 bases and J by 7 bases, with 8 bases of the junction left unmatched. Germline V CDR1 and CDR2: LGHDT, YNNKEL (reference sequence). This CDR3 contains 15 residues. CDR3 in amino acids: CASSQESILAAEQYF. CDR3 DNA: TGTGCCAGCAGCCAAGAAAGTATACTAGCGGCAGAGCAGTACTTC.

This clonotype appeared many times. The rearrangement links TRBV10-3 to TRBJ1-2; 11 bases map to TRBD1. CDR3 size: 14 residues. The junction had 8 bases not matched to a gene; V was cut back by 8 bases and J by 6 bases. The germline CDR1 and CDR2 sequences are ENHRY and SYGVKD. The CDR3 nucleotides read TGTGCCATCGATGGGACAGGGGGTATGAATGGCTACACCTTC. Amino acids: CAIDGTGGMNGYTF.

This clonotype was seen many times. This sequence joins TRBV6-1 and TRBJ1-1; the match to TRBD1 covers 7 bases. This CDR3 contains 13 residues. J was trimmed by 4 bases and V by 6 bases; bases with no gene match: 5. CDR1 and CDR2 from the germline V gene are MNHNS and SASEGT. The CDR3 region is CASRATGVTEAFF. For the CDR3, the DNA is TGTGCCAGCAGAGCTACAGGGGTCACTGAAGCTTTCTTT.

There are many counts of this clonotype. CDR3 DNA sequence: TGTGCCAGCAGTTTGACTAGCGGGAGGAATGAGCAGTTCTTC. Its translation is CASSLTSGRNEQFF. The chain employs TRBV28 and TRBJ2-1, with 13 bases lining up with TRBD2. After removal of 3 bases from V and 7 bases from J, the junction contained 0 bases not matched to a gene. Germline lookup yields CDR1 MDHEN and CDR2 SYDVKM. The CDR3 has 14 amino acids.

This clonotype was observed at least ten times. J is TRBJ2-5 and V is TRBV24-1; tentatively, D is TRBD1 or TRBD2 (6 bases each). The CDR3 is 16 residues long. V was cut by 5 bases and J by 5 bases, with 20 bases left in between. Germline lookup yields CDR1 KGHDR and CDR2 SFDVKD. The CDR3 DNA reads as TGTGCCACCAGTGGGGGTGGGGGGCGACTCGAGGAGACCCAGTACTTC. As protein: CATSGGGGRLEETQYF.

V and J are TRBV5-1 and TRBJ1-4, with 9 bases matching TRBD1. J gave up 8 bases and V 4 bases, and 3 bases lay outside the gene matches. The germline V gene encodes CDR1 SGHRS and CDR2 YFSETQ. This CDR3 has 13 residues. This CDR3 reads CASSPDRGEKLFF. CDR3 nucleotides: TGCGCCAGCAGCCCGGACAGGGGCGAAAAACTGTTTTTT.

This clonotype was detected many times. CDR3 sequence: CASSRDRPYEQYF. The CDR3 DNA sequence: TGTGCCAGCAGCCGGGACAGACCTTACGAGCAGTACTTC. The J gene is TRBJ2-7, the V gene TRBV7-8, with 7 bases matching TRBD1. Germline V gene sequence: CDR1 SGHVS, CDR2 FQNEAQ. The CDR3 sequence is 13 residues long. The ends lost 5 bases at V and 4 bases at J; junction bases unmatched: 5.

This sequence joins TRBV6-1 and TRBJ2-3; 8 bases match TRBD1. The germline V gene has CDR1 MNHNS and CDR2 SASEGT. The CDR3 extends over 14 amino acids. The junction had 4 bases not matched to a gene; V was cut back by 3 bases and J by 5 bases. This CDR3 reads CASSDGQGGDTQYF. CDR3 DNA sequence: TGTGCCAGCAGTGATGGACAGGGTGGAGATACGCAGTATTTT.

This clonotype was seen ten or more times. The V and J genes are TRBV18 and TRBJ2-2; possible D gene TRBD2, 5 bases. Deletions cut 1 base from V and 5 bases from J, with 11 bases between. The CDR3 has 15 residues. The V gene's germline CDR1 is KGHSH and CDR2 LQKENI. This CDR3 reads CASSPLRAGTGELFF. CDR3 bases: TGTGCCAGCTCACCACTGAGGGCTGGGACCGGGGAGCTGTTTTTT.

This clonotype was found a few times. This chain joins TRBV15 and TRBJ2-4; no reliable D call. Germline V gives CDR1 LNHNV, CDR2 YYDKDF (reference sequence). V dropped 1 base and J dropped 2 bases, with 9 bases sitting between them. The CDR3 is made up of 15 amino acids. DNA for the CDR3: TGTGCCACCAGCAGAGCGGGCGGTACCAAAAACATTCAGTACTTC. This encodes CATSRAGGTKNIQYF.

The chain carries TRBV19 and TRBJ1-1, with a tentative D call TRBD1 (6 bases). The V end was cut by 5 bases, the J end by 1 base, with 14 bases between. The germline CDR1 and CDR2 sequences are LNHDA and SQIVND (reference sequence). The length of the CDR3 is 15 residues. The CDR3 coding sequence is TGTGCCAGTAGTGCACAGGGAGTGGGGAACACTGAAGCTTTCTTT. Encoded protein: CASSAQGVGNTEAFF.

This rearrangement joins TRBV19 to TRBJ2-1, with D unresolved. The CDR3 has 16 amino acids. Trimming took 0 bases from V and 4 from J, leaving 13 bases between them. Germline CDR1 is LNHDA and CDR2 is SQIVND (reference sequence). CDR3 loop: CASSIDSARKYNEQFF. CDR3 nucleotides: TGTGCCAGTAGTATAGATTCGGCTAGAAAATACAATGAGCAGTTCTTC.

In its sample, this clonotype was seen many times. The rearrangement uses TRBV28 and TRBJ2-3; 13 positions match TRBD2. Trimming removed 8 bases from V and 4 bases from J; junction bases left unmatched: 6. The CDR3 loop spans 15 amino acids. Per the germline V gene, CDR1 is MDHEN and CDR2 is SYDVKM. The CDR3 loop is CASLGTSGDADTQYF. The CDR3 DNA reads as TGTGCCAGCCTCGGGACTAGCGGGGATGCAGATACGCAGTATTTT.

A word on this clonotype: A much more abundant neighbour one base away suggests this may be a read error. The chain carries TRBV6-2 or TRBV6-3 and TRBJ2-1, with 10 bases lining up with TRBD2. CDR1 and CDR2 (germline): MNHEY, SVGEGT. This CDR3 is 15 amino acids long. CDR3 in DNA: TGTGCCAGCAGTGGCTCTAGCGGGGGCATCAATGAGCAGCTCTTC. Encoded protein: CASSGSSGGINEQLF.

The sample holds many counts of this clonotype. The V and J genes are TRBV11-2 and TRBJ2-5; 12 bases agree with TRBD2. CDR3 size: 24 residues. Germline trimming cut 2 bases from V and 0 bases from J; bases unmatched to any gene: 25. CDR1 is SGHAT, CDR2 FQNNGV, per germline. The CDR3 DNA reads TGTGCCAGCAGCTTATCTCCCCTAGCCCGGGGACTAGCGGGCGCAAAAAAGTACCAAGAGACCCAGTACTTC. Protein product: CASSLSPLARGLAGAKKYQETQYF. Drawing the rest from reference TRBV11-2 and TRBJ2-5, the complete variable domain is EAGVAQSPRYKIIEKRQSVAFWCNPISGHATLYWYQQILGQGPKLLIQFQNNGVVDDSQLPKDRFSAERLKGVDSTLKIQPAKLEDSAVYLCASSLSPLARGLAGAKKYQETQYFGPGTRLLVL.

This clonotype was seen a few times. The chain is built from TRBV7-2 and TRBJ2-3; D uncertain. Germline CDR1 and CDR2: SGHTA and FQGNSA. The V end lost 5 bases, the J end lost 0 bases, and 6 bases lay between the germline ends. The CDR3 loop spans 13 amino acids. The CDR3 DNA is TGTGCCAGCAGCGCGACTAGCACAGATACGCAGTATTTT. Encoded protein: CASSATSTDTQYF.

This clonotype has a count of ten or more. The V and J genes are TRBV20-1 and TRBJ1-1; D perhaps matches TRBD1 (6 bases). Between the trimmed V and J ends, which lost 7 bases and 8 bases, there was a span of 20 bases. The germline V gene encodes CDR1 DFQATT and CDR2 SNEGSKA (reference sequence). This CDR3 contains 13 residues. The CDR3 DNA reads TGCAGTGTGGGGGGGGCGGGGGGCGGAGAAGCTTTCTTT. Translation: CSVGGAGGGEAFF.

This clonotype was seen ten or more times. V is TRBV28 and J is TRBJ2-1; 10 bases line up with TRBD2. In germline, CDR1 is MDHEN, CDR2 SYDVKM. There are 15 residues in the CDR3. J gave up 8 bases and V 5 bases, and 9 bases lay outside the gene matches. The CDR3 sequence: CASSPKGLAGDEQFF. The CDR3 DNA reads as TGTGCCAGCAGTCCCAAGGGTCTAGCGGGAGATGAGCAGTTCTTC.

This clonotype was counted many times. The genes are TRBV20-1 and TRBJ2-7; 7 bases are a match to TRBD2. The CDR3 sequence is 16 residues long. V lost 1 base, J lost 0 bases, and 9 bases stayed unmatched. CDR1 is DFQATT and CDR2 is SNEGSKA in the germline V gene (reference sequence). This chain's CDR3 is CSARGASGEFSYEQYF. The CDR3 DNA reads TGCAGTGCTAGAGGAGCCAGCGGGGAGTTCTCCTACGAGCAGTACTTC.

This clonotype was detected ten times or more. The V gene is TRBV5-5, the J gene TRBJ2-7, with 10 bases aligning to TRBD2. CDR3 length equals 14 residues. Germline V gives CDR1 SGHKS, CDR2 YYEKEE (reference sequence). V lost 4 bases and J lost 5; bases outside the gene matches: 6. The CDR3 coding sequence is TGTGCCAGCAGCGCGGGACTAGCGTGGAACGAGCAGTACTTC. Translating gives CASSAGLAWNEQYF.

The rearrangement links TRBV5-6 to TRBJ2-3; a possible D gene is TRBD1 (5 bases). Trimming cost V 4 bases and J 2 bases, with 8 bases left between them. The CDR3 sequence is 13 residues long. Germline CDR1 and CDR2: SGHDT and YYEEEE. CDR3 in DNA: TGTGCCAGCAGCCCAGGGAACACAGATACGCAGTATTTT. Its protein is CASSPGNTDTQYF.

This clonotype was seen more than once but under ten times. The rearrangement links TRBV3-1 to TRBJ2-3; 8 bases are a match to TRBD2. The germline V gene encodes CDR1 LGHDT and CDR2 YNNKEL (reference sequence). The J segment lost 1 base and the V segment lost 2 bases, leaving 5 bases of the junction unmatched. This CDR3 is built from 16 residues. DNA of the CDR3: TGTGCCAGCAGCCAACTGTTAGCGGGGCGCACAGATACGCAGTATTTT. The encoded protein is CASSQLLAGRTDTQYF.